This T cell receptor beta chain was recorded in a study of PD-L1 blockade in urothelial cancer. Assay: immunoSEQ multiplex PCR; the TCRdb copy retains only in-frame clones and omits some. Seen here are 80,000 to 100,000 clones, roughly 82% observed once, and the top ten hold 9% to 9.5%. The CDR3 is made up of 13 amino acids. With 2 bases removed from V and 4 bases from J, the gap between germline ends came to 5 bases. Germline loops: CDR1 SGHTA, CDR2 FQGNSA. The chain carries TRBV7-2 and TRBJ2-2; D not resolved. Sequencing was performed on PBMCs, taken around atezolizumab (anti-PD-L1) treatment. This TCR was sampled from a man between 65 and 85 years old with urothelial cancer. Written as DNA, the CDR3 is TGTGCCAGCAGCTTACAGCGCACCGGGGAGCTGTTTTTT. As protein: CASSLQRTGELFF.